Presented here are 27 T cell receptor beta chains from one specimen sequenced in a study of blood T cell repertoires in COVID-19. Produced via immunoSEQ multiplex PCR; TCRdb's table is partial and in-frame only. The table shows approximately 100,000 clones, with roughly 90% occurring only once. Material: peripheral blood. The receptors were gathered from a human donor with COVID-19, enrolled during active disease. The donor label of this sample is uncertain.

The DNA for the CDR3 is TGTGCCAGCAGTTTACGAATGGACAGGGTGGGAGATACGCAGTATTTT. Protein product: CASSLRMDRVGDTQYF. The chain employs TRBV5-4 and TRBJ2-3; TRBD1 agrees at 8 bases. J was trimmed by 5 bases and V by 5 bases; bases with no gene match: 13. The CDR3 has 16 residues. Germline V gene sequence: CDR1 SGHNT, CDR2 YYREEE (reference sequence).

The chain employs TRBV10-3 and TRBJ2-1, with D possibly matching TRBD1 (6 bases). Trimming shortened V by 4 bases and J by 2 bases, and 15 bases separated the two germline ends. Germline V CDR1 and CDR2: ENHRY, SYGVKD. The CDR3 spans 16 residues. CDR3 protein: CAISVYRDKAYNEQFF. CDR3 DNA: TGTGCCATCAGTGTCTACCGGGACAAGGCCTACAATGAGCAGTTCTTC.

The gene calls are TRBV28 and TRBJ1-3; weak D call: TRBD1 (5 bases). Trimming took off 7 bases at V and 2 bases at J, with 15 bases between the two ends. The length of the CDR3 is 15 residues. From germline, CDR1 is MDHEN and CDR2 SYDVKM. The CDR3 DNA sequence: TGTGCCAGCATGGCCGGCGGGGGGACTGGAAACACCATATATTTT. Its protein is CASMAGGGTGNTIYF.

The CDR3 here is CASSSNRGPRYTGELFF. The CDR3 region has the DNA TGTGCCAGCAGTTCAAACAGGGGGCCAAGGTACACCGGGGAGCTGTTTTTT. V gene TRBV2 combines with J gene TRBJ2-2; 9 bases are a match to TRBD1. The V gene's germline CDR1 is SNHLY and CDR2 FYNNEI. V gave up 5 bases and J gave up 3 bases; unmatched junction bases: 10. CDR3 length equals 17 residues.

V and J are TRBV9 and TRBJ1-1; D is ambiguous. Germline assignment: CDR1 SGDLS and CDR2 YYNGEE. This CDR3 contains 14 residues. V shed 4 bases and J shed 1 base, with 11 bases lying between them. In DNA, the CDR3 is TGTGCCAGCAGCTCGCGGATAGAGAACACTGAAGCTTTCTTT. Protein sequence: CASSSRIENTEAFF. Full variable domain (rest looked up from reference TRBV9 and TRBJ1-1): DSGVTQTPKHLITATGQRVTLRCSPRSGDLSVYWYQQSLDQGLQFLIQYYNGEERAKGNILERFSAQQFPDLHSELNLSSLELGDSALYFCASSSRIENTEAFFGQGTRLTVV.

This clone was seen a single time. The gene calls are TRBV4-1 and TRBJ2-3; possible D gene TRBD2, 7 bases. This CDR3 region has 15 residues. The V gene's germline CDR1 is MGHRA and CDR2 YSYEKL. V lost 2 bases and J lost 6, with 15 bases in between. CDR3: CASSQFEGGRDTQYF. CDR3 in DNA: TGCGCCAGCAGCCAATTCGAGGGGGGGCGTGATACGCAGTATTTT.

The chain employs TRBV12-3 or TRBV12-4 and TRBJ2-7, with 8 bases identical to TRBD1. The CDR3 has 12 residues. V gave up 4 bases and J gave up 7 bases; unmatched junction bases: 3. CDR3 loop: CASSWTGREQYF. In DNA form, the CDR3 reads TGTGCCAGCAGTTGGACAGGGAGAGAGCAGTACTTC.

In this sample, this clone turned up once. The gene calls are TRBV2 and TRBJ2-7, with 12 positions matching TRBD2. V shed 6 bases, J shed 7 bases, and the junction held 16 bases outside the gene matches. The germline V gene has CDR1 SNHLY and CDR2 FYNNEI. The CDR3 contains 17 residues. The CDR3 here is CASRDRLAGALYLEQYF. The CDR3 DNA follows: TGTGCCAGCAGGGACCGACTAGCGGGGGCCCTCTACCTGGAGCAGTACTTC.

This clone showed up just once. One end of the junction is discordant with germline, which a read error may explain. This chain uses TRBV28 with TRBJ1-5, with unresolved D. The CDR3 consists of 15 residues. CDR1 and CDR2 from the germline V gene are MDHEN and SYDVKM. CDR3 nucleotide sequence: TGTGCCAGTACCACCCGGGGATTACGCAATCAGCCCCGGCATTTT. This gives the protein CASTTRGLRNQPRHF.

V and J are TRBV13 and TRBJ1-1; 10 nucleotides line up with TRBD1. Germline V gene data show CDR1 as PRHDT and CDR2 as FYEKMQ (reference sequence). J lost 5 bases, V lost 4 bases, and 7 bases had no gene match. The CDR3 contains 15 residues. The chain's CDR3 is CASSSSGTGETEAFF. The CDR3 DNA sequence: TGTGCCAGCAGCTCTTCCGGGACAGGGGAAACTGAAGCTTTCTTT.

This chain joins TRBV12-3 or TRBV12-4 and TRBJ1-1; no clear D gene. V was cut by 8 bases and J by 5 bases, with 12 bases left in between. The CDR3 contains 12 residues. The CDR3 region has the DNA TGTGCCAGCCGGCCGGGAGGTACTGAAGCTTTCTTT. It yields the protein CASRPGGTEAFF.

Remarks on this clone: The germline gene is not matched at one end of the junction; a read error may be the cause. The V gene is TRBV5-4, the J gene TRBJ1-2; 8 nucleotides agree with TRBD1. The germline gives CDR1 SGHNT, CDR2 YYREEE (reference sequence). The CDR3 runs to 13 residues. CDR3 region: CASTLDREDGYTF. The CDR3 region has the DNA TGTGCCAGCACCTTGGACAGGGAAGATGGCTACACCTTC.

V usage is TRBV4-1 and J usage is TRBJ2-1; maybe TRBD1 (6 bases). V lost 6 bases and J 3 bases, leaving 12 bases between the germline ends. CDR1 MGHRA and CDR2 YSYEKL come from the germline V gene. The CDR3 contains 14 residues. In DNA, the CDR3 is TGCGCCAGCAGTACCGGGACAATCTACAATGAGCAGTTCTTC. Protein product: CASSTGTIYNEQFF.

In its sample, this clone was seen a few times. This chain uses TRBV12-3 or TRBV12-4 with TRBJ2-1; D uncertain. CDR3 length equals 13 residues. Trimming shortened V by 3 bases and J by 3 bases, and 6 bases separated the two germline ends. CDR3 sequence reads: CASSFTVYNEQFF. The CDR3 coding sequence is TGTGCCAGCAGTTTTACGGTCTACAATGAGCAGTTCTTC.

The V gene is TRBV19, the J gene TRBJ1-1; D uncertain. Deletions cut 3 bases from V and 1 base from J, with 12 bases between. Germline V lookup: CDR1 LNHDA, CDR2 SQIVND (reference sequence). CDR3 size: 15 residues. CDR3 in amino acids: CASSIAAPRNTEAFF. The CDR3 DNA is TGTGCCAGTAGTATCGCGGCACCGAGGAACACTGAAGCTTTCTTT.

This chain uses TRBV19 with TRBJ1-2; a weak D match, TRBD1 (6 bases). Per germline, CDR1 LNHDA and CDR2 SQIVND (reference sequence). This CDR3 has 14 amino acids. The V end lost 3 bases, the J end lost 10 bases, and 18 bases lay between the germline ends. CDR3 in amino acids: CASSILDSRDVYTF. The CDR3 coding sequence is TGTGCCAGTAGTATTTTGGACAGCCGAGATGTCTACACCTTC.

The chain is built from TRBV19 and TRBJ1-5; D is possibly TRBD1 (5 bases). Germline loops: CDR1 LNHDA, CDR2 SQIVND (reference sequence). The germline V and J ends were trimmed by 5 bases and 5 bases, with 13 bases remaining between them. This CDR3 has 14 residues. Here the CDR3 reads CASSWQPGDQPQHF. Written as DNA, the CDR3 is TGTGCCAGTAGTTGGCAGCCGGGGGATCAGCCCCAGCATTTT.

The CDR3 reads CASSLQQGNTIYF. DNA of the CDR3: TGTGCCAGCAGCTTACAACAGGGAAACACCATATATTTT. J is TRBJ1-3 and V is TRBV7-2; no clear D gene. Deletions cut 2 bases from V and 4 bases from J, with 6 bases between. The CDR3 consists of 13 residues. Germline V gene data show CDR1 as SGHTA and CDR2 as FQGNSA.

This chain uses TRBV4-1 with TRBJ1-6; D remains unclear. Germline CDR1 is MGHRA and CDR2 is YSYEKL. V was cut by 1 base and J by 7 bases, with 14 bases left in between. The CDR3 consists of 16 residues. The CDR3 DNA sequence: TGCGCCAGCAGCCAAGTTCAGATCCTCGGGAATTCACCCCTCCACTTT. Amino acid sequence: CASSQVQILGNSPLHF.

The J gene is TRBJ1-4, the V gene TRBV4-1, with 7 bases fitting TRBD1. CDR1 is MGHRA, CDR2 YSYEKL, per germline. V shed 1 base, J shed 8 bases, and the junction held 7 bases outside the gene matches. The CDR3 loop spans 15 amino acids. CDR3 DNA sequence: TGCGCCAGCAGCCAAGGCGACAGGGTCGGGGAAAAACTGTTTTTT. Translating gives CASSQGDRVGEKLFF.

The CDR3 nucleotides read TGTGCCAGCAGTGAATATTTAGGGGGAAATCAGCCCCAGCATTTT. Translated, it gives CASSEYLGGNQPQHF. The chain combines TRBV2 with TRBJ1-5; D is perhaps TRBD1 (6 bases). In germline, CDR1 is SNHLY, CDR2 FYNNEI. V lost 2 bases, J lost 4 bases, and 12 bases lay in between. The length of the CDR3 is 15 residues.

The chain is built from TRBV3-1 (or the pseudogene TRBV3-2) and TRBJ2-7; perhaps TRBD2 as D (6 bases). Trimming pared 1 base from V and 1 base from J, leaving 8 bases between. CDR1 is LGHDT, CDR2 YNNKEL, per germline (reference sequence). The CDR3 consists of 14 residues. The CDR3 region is CASSQGTKSYEQYF. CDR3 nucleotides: TGTGCCAGCAGCCAAGGGACTAAATCCTACGAGCAGTACTTC.

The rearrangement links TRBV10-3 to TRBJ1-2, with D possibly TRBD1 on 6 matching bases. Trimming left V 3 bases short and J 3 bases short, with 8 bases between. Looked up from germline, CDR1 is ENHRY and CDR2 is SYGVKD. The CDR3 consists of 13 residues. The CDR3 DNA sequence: TGTGCCATCAGTGAACAGGGCCACTATGGCTACACCTTC. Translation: CAISEQGHYGYTF.

In DNA form, the CDR3 reads TGTGCCAGCAGCCACTCCGGGCAGGGCCGTAACTATGGCTACACCTTC. The encoded protein is CASSHSGQGRNYGYTF. This chain uses TRBV28 with TRBJ1-2; D may be TRBD1 (5 bases). The V gene lost 6 bases and the J gene lost 1 base, with 18 bases spanning the gap. CDR1 is MDHEN and CDR2 is SYDVKM in the germline V gene. This CDR3 is built from 16 residues.

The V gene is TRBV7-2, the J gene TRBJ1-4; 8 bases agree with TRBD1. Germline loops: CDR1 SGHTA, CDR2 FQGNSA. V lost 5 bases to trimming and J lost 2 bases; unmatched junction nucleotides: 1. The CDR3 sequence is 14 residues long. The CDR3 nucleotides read TGTGCCAGCAGCCGGACAGGGACTAATGAAAAACTGTTTTTT. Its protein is CASSRTGTNEKLFF.

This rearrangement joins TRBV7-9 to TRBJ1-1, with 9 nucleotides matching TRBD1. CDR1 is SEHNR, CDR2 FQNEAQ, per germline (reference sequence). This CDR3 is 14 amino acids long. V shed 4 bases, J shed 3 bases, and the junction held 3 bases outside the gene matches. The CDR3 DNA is TGTGCCAGCAGCTCCGGACAGGGGTACACTGAAGCTTTCTTT. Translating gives CASSSGQGYTEAFF.

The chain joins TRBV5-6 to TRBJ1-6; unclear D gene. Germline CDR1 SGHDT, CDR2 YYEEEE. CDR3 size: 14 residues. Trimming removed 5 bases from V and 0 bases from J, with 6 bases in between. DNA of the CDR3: TGTGCCAGCAGTCAGGACTCCTATAATTCACCCCTCCACTTT. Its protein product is CASSQDSYNSPLHF.